This section outlines one T cell receptor (beta chain) sequence together with its context. These data belong to a study of blood T cell repertoires in COVID-19. Across the whole study: Specimens from acute and convalescent COVID-19 originated in the United States, Italy and Spain. The cDNA or gDNA used as material had been derived from T cells, B-cell-depleted T cells, or PBMCs.

Original analysis: How many nucleated cells were present was estimated from reference gene primer amplification. Repertoires were generated with immunoSEQ multiplex PCR, while TCRdb's copy carries only in-frame clones and drops some. V and J calls and clone size are given by that table; D and trimming were obtained from the DNA. The repertoire holds roughly 330,000 clones, with approximately 88% as singletons. The CDR3 spans 15 residues. J lost 2 bases, V lost 6 bases, and 8 bases had no gene match. Per germline, CDR1 SNHLY and CDR2 FYNNEI. V usage is TRBV2 and J usage is TRBJ2-7, with 9 bases identical to TRBD2. Sequenced sample: peripheral blood. This TCR was recovered from a man in his late teens or twenties who had recovered from COVID-19. This CDR3 reads CASRSEAGGTYEQYF. CDR3 coding DNA: TGTGCCAGCAGGTCAGAAGCGGGAGGCACCTACGAGCAGTACTTC.